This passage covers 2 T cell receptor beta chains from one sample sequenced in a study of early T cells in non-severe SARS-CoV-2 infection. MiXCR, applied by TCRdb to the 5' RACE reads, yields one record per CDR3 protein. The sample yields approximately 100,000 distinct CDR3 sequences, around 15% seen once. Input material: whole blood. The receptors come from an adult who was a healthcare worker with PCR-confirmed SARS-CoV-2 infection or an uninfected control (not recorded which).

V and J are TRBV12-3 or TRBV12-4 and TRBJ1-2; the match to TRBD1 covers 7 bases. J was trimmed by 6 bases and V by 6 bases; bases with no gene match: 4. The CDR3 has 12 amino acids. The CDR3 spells CASSQTGHGYTF. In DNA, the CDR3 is TGTGCCAGCAGCCAGACAGGGCATGGCTACACCTTC.

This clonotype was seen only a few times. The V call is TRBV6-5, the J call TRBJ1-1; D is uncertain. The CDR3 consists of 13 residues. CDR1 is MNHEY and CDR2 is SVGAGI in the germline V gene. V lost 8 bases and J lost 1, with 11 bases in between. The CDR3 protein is CASGLIGNTEAFF. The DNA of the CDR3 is TGTGCCAGCGGTCTGATAGGGAACACTGAAGCTTTCTTT.